The 2 T cell receptor beta chains below were found in one sample sequenced in a study of blood T cell repertoires in COVID-19. Assay: immunoSEQ multiplex PCR; the TCRdb copy retains only in-frame clones and omits some. The sample holds about 50,000 clones, roughly 87% seen once. Sequenced sample: peripheral blood. Source of these receptors: a human donor with active COVID-19. The donor label of this sample is uncertain.

This clone was detected once. V usage is TRBV7-2 and J usage is TRBJ2-3; a weak D match, TRBD2 (6 bases). Germline CDR1 SGHTA, CDR2 FQGNSA. The CDR3 is made up of 16 amino acids. Between the trimmed V and J ends, which lost 2 bases and 2 bases, there was a span of 14 bases. The CDR3 bases are TGTGCCAGCAGCTTATCGGGCGGGGAACCCACAGATACGCAGTATTTT. Its protein product is CASSLSGGEPTDTQYF.

This clone turned up a few times. The chain recombines TRBV7-6 with TRBJ1-5, with D possibly matching TRBD1 (5 bases). The CDR3 is 15 amino acids. Deletions cut 2 bases from V and 1 base from J, with 9 bases between. Germline lookup yields CDR1 SGHVS and CDR2 FNYEAQ. The CDR3 region has the DNA TGTGCCAGCAGCTTATCAGGGAACAGCAATCAGCCCCAGCATTTT. Its translation is CASSLSGNSNQPQHF.